A selection of T cell receptor beta chains follows, all from one sample in a study of T cell responses to AZD1222 COVID-19 vaccine. Repertoires were generated with immunoSEQ multiplex PCR, while TCRdb's copy carries only in-frame clones and drops some. The top ten hold 4.5% to 5% of the sample, which has 70,000 to 95,000 clones, approximately 88% seen once. Sequenced here: peripheral blood, sampled 28 days after the second AZD1222 dose. The receptors were sampled from an adult who received the AZD1222 COVID-19 vaccine. Both conserved end residues are part of each CDR3. The D gene is left open where the match is weak. Where a row states a size, it is once, few, many or the class of an expanded clone; other rows omit it.

J	D	size	V	DNA	CDR3
TRBJ2-1	-	-	TRBV2	TGTGCCAGCAGGGTGGGACTCTCCCAGCATGAGCAGTTCTTC	CASRVGLSQHEQFF
TRBJ2-1	-	once	TRBV6-1	TGTGCCAGCAGTGCAACACAGGGTTCCCCCTCCTACAATGAGCAGTTCTTC	CASSATQGSPSYNEQFF
TRBJ1-1	-	-	TRBV12-3/TRBV12-4	TGTGCCAGCAGTTTAAGCAGGAACACTGAAGCTTTCTTT	CASSLSRNTEAFF
TRBJ1-4	-	once	TRBV2	TGTGCCAGCACCAGTCTTCGGGGCAATGAAAAACTGTTTTTT	CASTSLRGNEKLFF
TRBJ1-3	-	few	TRBV2	TGTGCCAGCAGGGCAGACAGGATCTCTGGAAACACCATATATTTT	CASRADRISGNTIYF
TRBJ2-1	TRBD1	-	TRBV7-9	TGTGCCAGCAGCGGCCAGGGGGCCCTCTCCTACAATGAGCAGTTCTTC	CASSGQGALSYNEQFF
TRBJ1-5	-	-	TRBV10-3	TGTGCCATCTCTGGGGGGAATCAGCCCCAGCATTTT	CAISGGNQPQHF
TRBJ2-7	-	-	TRBV7-8	TGTGCCAGCAGCTTACAGGGTTACGAGCAGTACTTC	CASSLQGYEQYF
TRBJ2-7	-	-	TRBV7-9	TGTGCCAGCAGCTTCCATTCCGGACAATACGAGCAGTACTTC	CASSFHSGQYEQYF
TRBJ2-5	TRBD2	-	TRBV5-1	TGCGCCAGCAGCCTGGCCCTCGGGGGGGCCCAGGAGACCCAGTACTTC	CASSLALGGAQETQYF
TRBJ2-2	-	-	TRBV19	TGTGCCAGTAGTATAGCGCTAGCGAACACCGGGGAGCTGTTTTTT	CASSIALANTGELFF
TRBJ1-5	-	-	TRBV15	TGTGCCACCAGTAACAGGGTAAATCAGCCCCAGCATTTT	CATSNRVNQPQHF
TRBJ1-2	-	-	TRBV5-6	TGTGCCAGCAGCAACTCAAGGGTAGGGGGTTATGGCTACACCTTC	CASSNSRVGGYGYTF
TRBJ2-2	TRBD2	once	TRBV11-3	TGTGCCAGCAGCCCGGGACTAACGAACACCGGGGAGCTGTTTTTT	CASSPGLTNTGELFF
TRBJ2-1	TRBD2	-	TRBV7-9	TGTGCCAGCAGCTTCGTACCGGGACTAGTGCCCCCTGAGCAGTTCTTC	CASSFVPGLVPPEQFF
TRBJ1-6	-	-	TRBV10-2	TGCGCCAGCAGTTCAACAGAGCTAGGCAATTCACCCCTCCACTTT	CASSSTELGNSPLHF
TRBJ2-1	TRBD2	few	TRBV5-1	TGCGCCAGCAGCACGCAGGGGACTAGCGGGGGAGGAAGTGAGCAGTTCTTC	CASSTQGTSGGGSEQFF
TRBJ2-5	TRBD1	-	TRBV7-8	TGTGCCAGCAGCGCCAACAGGGGCGAGACCCAGTACTTC	CASSANRGETQYF
TRBJ1-3	TRBD1	-	TRBV5-1	TGCGCCAGCAGCCCGGGACAGGGTGGAGGAAACACCATATATTTT	CASSPGQGGGNTIYF
TRBJ2-7	TRBD1	few	TRBV6-1	TGTGCCAGCAGTGAACCGGGACAGGCGACCTACGAGCAGTACTTC	CASSEPGQATYEQYF
TRBJ1-4	-	-	TRBV6-5	TGTGCCAGCAGTTACTCGCGGGGCCCAGAAAATGAAAAACTGTTTTTT	CASSYSRGPENEKLFF
TRBJ1-5	-	-	TRBV6-5	TGTGCCAGCAGTTACGCAGACAATCAGCCCCAGCATTTT	CASSYADNQPQHF
TRBJ2-1	TRBD2	-	TRBV7-3	TGTGCCAGCAGCTTAAGGGGACTAGCGGTGAATGAGCAGTTCTTC	CASSLRGLAVNEQFF
TRBJ2-3	-	-	TRBV9	TGTGCCAGCAGCGTAGGAGCGGGCCCCACAGATACGCAGTATTTT	CASSVGAGPTDTQYF
TRBJ1-2	-	few	TRBV4-2	TGTGCCAGCAGCCAAGCCAAGGCAGTTAACTATGGCTACACCTTC	CASSQAKAVNYGYTF
TRBJ1-5	TRBD1	-	TRBV5-1	TGCGCCAGCAGCTCGGGGACAGGGTTACAGCCCCAGCATTTT	CASSSGTGLQPQHF
TRBJ2-1	TRBD1	-	TRBV3-1/TRBV3-2	TGTGCCAGCAGCCAGGGGACAGGGGGCAATGAGCAGTTCTTC	CASSQGTGGNEQFF
TRBJ1-4	TRBD1	-	TRBV9	TGTGCCAGCAGCGTGTCGGGACAGACTAATGAAAAACTGTTTTTT	CASSVSGQTNEKLFF
TRBJ2-7	-	-	TRBV21-1	TGTGCCAGCCTTCTCTATTGTACGAGGTACGAGCAGTACTTC	CASLLYCTRYEQYF
TRBJ2-2	TRBD1	once	TRBV9	TGTGCCAGCAGCGCCGGACAGGGGCCCGGGGAGCTGTTTTTT	CASSAGQGPGELFF
TRBJ1-1	-	-	TRBV18	TGTGCCAGCTCACCGATCCAAACTGAAGCTTTCTTT	CASSPIQTEAFF
TRBJ1-1	-	once	TRBV6-5	TGTGCCAGCAGTACAGGCTATAACACTGAAGCTTTCTTT	CASSTGYNTEAFF
TRBJ2-6	TRBD1	-	TRBV18	TGTGCCAGCTCACGGAACTCCGGGACAGGGACTGGGGCCAACGTCCTGACTTTC	CASSRNSGTGTGANVLTF
TRBJ1-2	-	-	TRBV5-4	TGTGCCAGCAGCTTGGACCGGGCCAATGGCTACACCTTC	CASSLDRANGYTF
TRBJ1-1	-	-	TRBV18	TGTGCCAGCTCACGAGTAGAGGGGCGCACTGAAGCTTTCTTT	CASSRVEGRTEAFF
TRBJ1-1	-	few	TRBV6-6	TGTGCCAGCAGTTACGTGGTGAACACTGAAGCTTTCTTT	CASSYVVNTEAFF
TRBJ2-3	-	-	TRBV7-8	TGTGCCAGCAGCTTAGAGAGAGGGACCACAGATACGCAGTATTTT	CASSLERGTTDTQYF